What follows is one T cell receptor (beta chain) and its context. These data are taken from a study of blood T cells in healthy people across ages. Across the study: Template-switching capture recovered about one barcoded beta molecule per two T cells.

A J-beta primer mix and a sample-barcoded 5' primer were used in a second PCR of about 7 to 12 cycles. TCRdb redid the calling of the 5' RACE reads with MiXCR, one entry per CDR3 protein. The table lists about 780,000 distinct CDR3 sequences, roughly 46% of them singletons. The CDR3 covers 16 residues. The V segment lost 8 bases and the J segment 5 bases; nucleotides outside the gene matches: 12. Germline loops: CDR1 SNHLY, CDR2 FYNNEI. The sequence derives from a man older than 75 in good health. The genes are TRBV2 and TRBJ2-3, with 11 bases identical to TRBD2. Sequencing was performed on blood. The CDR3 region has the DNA TGTGCCAGCCGACTAACCCTAGCGGGAGGTGGAGATACGCAGTATTTT. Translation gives CASRLTLAGGGDTQYF.